This T cell receptor (beta chain) was documented in a study of blood T cells in healthy people across ages. Findings and caveats of the study: TCR beta diversity, measured per million T cells, fell in a roughly linear way with age. Across samples, TCR beta diversity tracked strongly with naive T cell percentage.

Germline assignment: CDR1 LGHNA and CDR2 YSLEER. This CDR3 has 13 residues. The V and J ends lost 0 bases and 8 bases respectively, with 10 bases between them. Next came a second PCR, run for about 6 to 12 cycles, which used a sample-barcoded 5' primer along with a J-beta primer mix. TCRdb re-derived calls from the 5' RACE reads in MiXCR, one entry per CDR3 protein. The sample holds about 1.8 million distinct CDR3 sequences, 49% seen once. This clonotype was seen more than once but under ten times. Antigen: not known. This receptor was identified in a woman in her 40s in good health. The chain is built from TRBV4-3 and TRBJ2-5; D remains ambiguous. Sequencing was performed on blood. The CDR3 loop reads CASSQDARSTQYF. The CDR3 DNA sequence: TGCGCCAGCAGCCAAGACGCGCGTAGCACCCAGTACTTC.